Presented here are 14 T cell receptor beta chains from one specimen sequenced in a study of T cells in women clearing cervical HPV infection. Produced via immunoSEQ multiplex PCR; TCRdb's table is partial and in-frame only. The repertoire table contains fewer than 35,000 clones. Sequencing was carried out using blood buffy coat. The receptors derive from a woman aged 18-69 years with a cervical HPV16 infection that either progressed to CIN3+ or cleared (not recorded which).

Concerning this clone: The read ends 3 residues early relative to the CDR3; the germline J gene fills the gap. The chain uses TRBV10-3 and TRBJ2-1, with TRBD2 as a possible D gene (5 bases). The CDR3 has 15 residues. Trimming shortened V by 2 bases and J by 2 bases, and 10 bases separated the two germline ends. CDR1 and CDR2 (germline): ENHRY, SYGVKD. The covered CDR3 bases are TGTGCCATCAGTGAGCGGACTTCGGCCTACAATGAG. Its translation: CAISERTSAYNE. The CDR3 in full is CAISERTSAYNEQFF.

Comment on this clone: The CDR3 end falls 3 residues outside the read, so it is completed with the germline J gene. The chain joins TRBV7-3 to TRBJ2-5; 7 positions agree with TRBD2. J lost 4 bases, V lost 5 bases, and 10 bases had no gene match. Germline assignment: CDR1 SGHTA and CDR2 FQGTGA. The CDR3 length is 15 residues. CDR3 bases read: TGTGCCAGCAGCGGCGGGGGTGGAGGGGCAGAGACC. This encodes CASSGGGGGAET. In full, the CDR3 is CASSGGGGGAETQYF.

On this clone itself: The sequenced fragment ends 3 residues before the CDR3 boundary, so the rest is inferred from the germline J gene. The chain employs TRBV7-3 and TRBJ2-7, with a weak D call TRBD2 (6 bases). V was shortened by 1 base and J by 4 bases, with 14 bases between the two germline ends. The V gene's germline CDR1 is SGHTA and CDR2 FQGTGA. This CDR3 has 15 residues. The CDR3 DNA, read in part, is TGTGCCAGCAGCTTAAATACCGGACTACAGTACGAG. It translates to CASSLNTGLQYE. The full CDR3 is CASSLNTGLQYEQYF.

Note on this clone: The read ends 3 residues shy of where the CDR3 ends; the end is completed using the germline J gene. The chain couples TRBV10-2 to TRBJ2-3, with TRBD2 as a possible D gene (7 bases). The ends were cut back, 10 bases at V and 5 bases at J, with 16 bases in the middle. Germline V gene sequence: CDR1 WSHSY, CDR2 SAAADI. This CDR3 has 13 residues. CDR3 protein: CATSRGRVDTQYF. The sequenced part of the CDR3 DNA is TGCGCCACCTCAAGGGGGAGGGTAGATACG.

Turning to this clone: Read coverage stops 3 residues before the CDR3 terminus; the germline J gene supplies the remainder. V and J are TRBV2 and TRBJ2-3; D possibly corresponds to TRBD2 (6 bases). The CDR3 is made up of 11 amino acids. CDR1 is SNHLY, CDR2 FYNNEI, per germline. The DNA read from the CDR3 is TGTGCCGCGGGGCTAGTTGAGACG. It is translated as CAAGLVET. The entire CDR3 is CAAGLVETQYF.

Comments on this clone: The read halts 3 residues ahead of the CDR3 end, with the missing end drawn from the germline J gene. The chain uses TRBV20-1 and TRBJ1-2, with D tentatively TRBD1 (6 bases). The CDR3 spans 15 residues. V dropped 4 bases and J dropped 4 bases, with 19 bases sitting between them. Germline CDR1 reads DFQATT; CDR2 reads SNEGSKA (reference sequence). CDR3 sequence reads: CSANPSGVGGYGYTF. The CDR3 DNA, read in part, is TGCAGTGCTAATCCTTCAGGGGTTGGTGGCTATGGC.

CDR3 sequence reads: CASGKGSSSYNEQFF. The CDR3 bases that were read are TGTGCCAGCGGGAAGGGGTCCAGCTCCTACAATGAG. This chain connects TRBV6-2 or TRBV6-3 to TRBJ2-1; D may be TRBD1 (5 bases). The missing CDR3 end, 3 residues past where the read stops, is filled in from the germline J gene. The CDR3 loop spans 15 amino acids. The V gene lost 8 bases and the J gene lost 0 bases, with 14 bases spanning the gap. CDR1 is MNHEY and CDR2 is SVGEGT in the germline V gene.

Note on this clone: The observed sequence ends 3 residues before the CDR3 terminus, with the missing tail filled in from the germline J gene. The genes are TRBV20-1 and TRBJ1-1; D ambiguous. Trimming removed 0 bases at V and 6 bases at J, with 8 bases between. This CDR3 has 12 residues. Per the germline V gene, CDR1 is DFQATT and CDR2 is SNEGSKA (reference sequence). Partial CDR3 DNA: TGCAGTGCTAGAGACCTATTACCTGAA. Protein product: CSARDLLPE. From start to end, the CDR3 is CSARDLLPEAFF.

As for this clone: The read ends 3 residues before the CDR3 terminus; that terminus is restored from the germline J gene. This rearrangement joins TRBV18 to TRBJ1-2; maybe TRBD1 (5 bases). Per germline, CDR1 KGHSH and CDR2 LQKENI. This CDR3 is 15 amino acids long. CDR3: CASSTGGSSYNDYTF. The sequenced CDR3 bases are TGTGCCAGCTCAACCGGGGGGAGCTCCTACAATGAC.

CDR3 region: CASSDSGSSSGANVLFF. Incomplete CDR3 DNA: TGTGCCAGCAGCGACAGCGGGAGCAGCTCTGGGGCCAACGTA. The gene calls are TRBV7-3 and TRBJ1-4; the D gene is possibly TRBD1 (5 bases). The read ends 3 residues before the CDR3 terminus; that terminus is restored from the germline J gene. Looked up from germline, CDR1 is SGHTA and CDR2 is FQGTGA. The CDR3 runs 17 residues.

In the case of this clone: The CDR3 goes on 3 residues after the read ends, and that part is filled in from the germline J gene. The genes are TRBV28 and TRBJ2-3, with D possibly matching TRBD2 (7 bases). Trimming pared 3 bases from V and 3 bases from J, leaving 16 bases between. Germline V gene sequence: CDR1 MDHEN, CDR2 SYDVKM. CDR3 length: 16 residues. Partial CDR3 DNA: TGTGCCAGCAGTTTGCGGGGGCGTGCTCCGACAGATACG. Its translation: CASSLRGRAPTDT. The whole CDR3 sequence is CASSLRGRAPTDTQYF. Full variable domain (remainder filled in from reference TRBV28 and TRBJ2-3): DVKVTQSSRYLVKRTGEKVFLECVQDMDHENMFWYRQDPGLGLRLIYFSYDVKMKEKGDIPEGYSVSREKKERFSLILESASTNQTSMYLCASSLRGRAPTDTQYFGPGTRLTVL.

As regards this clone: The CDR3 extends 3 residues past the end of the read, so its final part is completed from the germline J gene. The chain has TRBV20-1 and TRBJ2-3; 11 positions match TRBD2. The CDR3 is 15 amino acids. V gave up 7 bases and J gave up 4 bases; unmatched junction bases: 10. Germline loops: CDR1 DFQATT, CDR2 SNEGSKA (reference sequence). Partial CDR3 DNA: TGCAGTGTTCGTTATAGCGGGAGGGGGTCAGATACG. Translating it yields CSVRYSGRGSDT. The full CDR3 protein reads CSVRYSGRGSDTQYF.

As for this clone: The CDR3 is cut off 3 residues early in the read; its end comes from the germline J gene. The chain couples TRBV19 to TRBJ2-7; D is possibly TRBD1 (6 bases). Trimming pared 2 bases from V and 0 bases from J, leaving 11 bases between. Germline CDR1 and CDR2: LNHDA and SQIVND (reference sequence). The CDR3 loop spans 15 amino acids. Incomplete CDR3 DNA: TGTGCCAGTAGTATAACAGGGCGGAGCTCCTACGAG. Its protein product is CASSITGRSSYE. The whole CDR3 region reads CASSITGRSSYEQYF.

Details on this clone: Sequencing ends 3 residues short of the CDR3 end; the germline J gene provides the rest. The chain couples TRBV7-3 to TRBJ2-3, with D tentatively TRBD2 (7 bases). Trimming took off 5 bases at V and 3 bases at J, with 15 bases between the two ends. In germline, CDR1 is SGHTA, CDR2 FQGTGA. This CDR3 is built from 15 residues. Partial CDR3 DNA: TGTGCCAGCAGCGCTGGGGGGGGCGGTACAGATACG. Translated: CASSAGGGGTDT. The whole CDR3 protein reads CASSAGGGGTDTQYF.